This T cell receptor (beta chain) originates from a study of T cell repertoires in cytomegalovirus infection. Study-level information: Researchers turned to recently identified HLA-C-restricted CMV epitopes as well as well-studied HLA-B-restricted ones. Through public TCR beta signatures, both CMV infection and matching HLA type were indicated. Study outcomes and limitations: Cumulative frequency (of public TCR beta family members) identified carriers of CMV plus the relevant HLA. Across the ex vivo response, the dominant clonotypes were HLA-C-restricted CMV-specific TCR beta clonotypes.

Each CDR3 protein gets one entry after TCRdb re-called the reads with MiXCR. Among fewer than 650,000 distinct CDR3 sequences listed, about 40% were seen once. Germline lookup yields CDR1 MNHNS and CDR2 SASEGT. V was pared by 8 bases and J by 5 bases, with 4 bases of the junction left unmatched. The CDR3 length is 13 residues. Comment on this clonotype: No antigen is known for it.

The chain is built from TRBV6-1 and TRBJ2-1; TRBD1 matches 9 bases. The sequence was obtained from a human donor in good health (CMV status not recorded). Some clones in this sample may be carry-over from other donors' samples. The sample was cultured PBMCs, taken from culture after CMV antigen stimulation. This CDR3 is CASRDRADNEQFF. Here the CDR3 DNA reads TGTGCCAGCCGGGACAGGGCCGACAATGAGCAGTTCTTC.